Each of the 21 T cell receptor beta chains below was sequenced from the same sample in a study of shared clonotypes between healthy human individuals. The data were produced by immunoSEQ multiplex PCR, yet TCRdb's version contains in-frame clones alone and is incomplete. The sample includes around 1.4 million clones, about 98.5% of them seen just once. Sequenced: naive CD4+ T cells sorted from blood. Subset in this sample: CD45RA+ positively selected. The source is a young man in good health.

The chain combines TRBV5-4 with TRBJ2-2; D ambiguous. V was cut by 1 base and J by 0 bases, with 7 bases left in between. Per the germline V gene, CDR1 is SGHNT and CDR2 is YYREEE (reference sequence). The CDR3 length is 15 residues. The CDR3 sequence is CASSLFGANTGELFF. In nucleotides, the CDR3 is TGTGCCAGCAGCTTGTTCGGAGCGAACACCGGGGAGCTGTTTTTT.

As to this clone: Distinct nucleotide sequences in the sample also encode this CDR3. The J gene is TRBJ2-2, the V gene TRBV19; D gene ambiguous. The CDR3 totals 14 residues. Germline CDR1 reads LNHDA; CDR2 reads SQIVND (reference sequence). The V and J ends lost 5 bases and 0 bases respectively, with 7 bases between them. CDR3 loop: CASSPNANTGELFF. Written as DNA, the CDR3 is TGTGCCAGTAGTCCTAACGCGAACACCGGGGAGCTGTTTTTT.

V is TRBV18 and J is TRBJ2-7; TRBD1 might be the D (6 bases). This CDR3 has 16 residues. The V gene lost 2 bases and the J gene lost 4 bases, with 18 bases spanning the gap. Germline V gene data show CDR1 as KGHSH and CDR2 as LQKENI. The CDR3: CASSPSLRGRGYEQYF. The CDR3 region has the DNA TGTGCCAGCTCACCATCCTTGAGGGGGAGAGGGTACGAGCAGTACTTC.

Comment on this clone: Other DNA sequences in the same sample also yield this CDR3. The genes are TRBV11-2 and TRBJ2-7; D gene unclear. The V gene's germline CDR1 is SGHAT and CDR2 FQNNGV. The CDR3 covers 15 residues. Trimming removed 0 bases from V and 0 bases from J, with 9 bases in between. The CDR3 DNA reads TGTGCCAGCAGCTTAGAGTCGGGCAGCTCCTACGAGCAGTACTTC. Its protein is CASSLESGSSYEQYF. The full variable domain, rest sourced from reference TRBV11-2 and TRBJ2-7, is EAGVAQSPRYKIIEKRQSVAFWCNPISGHATLYWYQQILGQGPKLLIQFQNNGVVDDSQLPKDRFSAERLKGVDSTLKIQPAKLEDSAVYLCASSLESGSSYEQYFGPGTRLTVT.

The chain joins TRBV5-1 to TRBJ2-3; 8 positions agree with TRBD1. The CDR3 runs 17 residues. J was trimmed by 0 bases and V by 4 bases; bases with no gene match: 10. Germline V gives CDR1 SGHRS, CDR2 YFSETQ. In DNA, the CDR3 is TGCGCCAGCAGCCCCCACAGGGGGACCACTAGCACAGATACGCAGTATTTT. It encodes CASSPHRGTTSTDTQYF.

This chain uses TRBV28 with TRBJ1-5; possible D gene TRBD1, 5 bases. The germline V gene encodes CDR1 MDHEN and CDR2 SYDVKM. Between the trimmed V and J ends, which lost 7 bases and 4 bases, there was a span of 17 bases. This CDR3 has 15 residues. The CDR3 here is CASKPGGYGNQPQHF. CDR3 bases: TGTGCCAGCAAACCCGGGGGGTATGGGAATCAGCCCCAGCATTTT.

The chain joins TRBV2 to TRBJ2-7; D is possibly TRBD1 (6 bases). CDR3 size: 14 residues. Per the germline V gene, CDR1 is SNHLY and CDR2 is FYNNEI. V lost 6 bases to trimming and J lost 5 bases, with 17 bases between them. In DNA, the CDR3 is TGTGCCAGCAGGGGAGACAGGAAGGACCACGAGCAGTACTTC. As protein: CASRGDRKDHEQYF.

The chain is built from TRBV5-1 and TRBJ2-3; D might be TRBD2 (6 bases). The CDR3 contains 16 residues. V was shortened by 5 bases and J by 0 bases, with 16 bases between the two germline ends. CDR1 is SGHRS and CDR2 is YFSETQ in the germline V gene. The CDR3 spells CASSKSLRGSTDTQYF. The CDR3 DNA reads as TGCGCCAGCAGTAAATCTTTGCGGGGTAGCACAGATACGCAGTATTTT.

V gene TRBV7-9 combines with J gene TRBJ2-1, with D perhaps matching TRBD1 or TRBD2 (5 bases each). The V end lost 5 bases, the J end lost 8 bases, and 10 bases lay between the germline ends. The germline V gene encodes CDR1 SEHNR and CDR2 FQNEAQ (reference sequence). The CDR3 contains 12 residues. The CDR3 sequence: CASSQWGYEQFF. The CDR3 nucleotides are TGTGCCAGCAGCCAGTGGGGGTATGAGCAGTTCTTC. Full variable domain (missing parts from reference TRBV7-9 and TRBJ2-1): DTGVSQNPRHKITKRGQNVTFRCDPISEHNRLYWYRQTLGQGPEFLTYFQNEAQLEKSRLLSDRFSAERPKGSFSTLEIQRTEQGDSAMYLCASSQWGYEQFFGPGTRLTVL.

V and J are TRBV5-1 and TRBJ1-4; no definite D call. The CDR3 contains 11 residues. Trimming removed 3 bases from V and 8 bases from J, with 5 bases in between. The germline gives CDR1 SGHRS, CDR2 YFSETQ. CDR3 protein: CASSSAEKLFF. DNA for the CDR3: TGCGCCAGCAGCTCCGCCGAAAAACTGTTTTTT. The variable domain in full, completed from reference TRBV5-1 and TRBJ1-4, reads KAGVTQTPRYLIKTRGQQVTLSCSPISGHRSVSWYQQTPGQGLQFLFEYFSETQRNKGNFPGRFSGRQFSNSRSEMNVSTLELGDSALYLCASSSAEKLFFGSGTQLSVL.

The V call is TRBV30, the J call TRBJ2-1, with D unresolved. Germline lookup yields CDR1 GTSNPN and CDR2 SVGIG (reference sequence). This CDR3 is 13 amino acids long. The V gene lost 5 bases and the J gene lost 2 bases, with 10 bases spanning the gap. CDR3 bases: TGTGCCTGGGGTTTCTGGACCTACAATGAGCAGTTCTTC. The encoded protein is CAWGFWTYNEQFF.

CDR3 in amino acids: CASSTGLNYGYTF. CDR3 DNA sequence: TGTGCCAGCAGCACGGGACTAAACTATGGCTACACCTTC. The chain has TRBV5-4 and TRBJ1-2; tentatively, D is TRBD1 (5 bases). The CDR3 has 13 amino acids. V shed 4 bases and J shed 2 bases, with 9 bases lying between them. Germline V lookup: CDR1 SGHNT, CDR2 YYREEE (reference sequence).

This chain joins TRBV9 and TRBJ2-2; D is possibly TRBD1 or TRBD2 (5 bases each). Trimming took 0 bases from V and 2 from J, leaving 14 bases between them. The CDR3 runs to 17 residues. Per the germline V gene, CDR1 is SGDLS and CDR2 is YYNGEE. For the CDR3, the DNA is TGTGCCAGCAGCGTAGGTTTGGGGACCCTAAACACCGGGGAGCTGTTTTTT. This codes for CASSVGLGTLNTGELFF.

This clone was found once. The chain is built from TRBV5-4 and TRBJ2-3, with TRBD2 identical over 12 bases. The J segment lost 2 bases and the V segment lost 3 bases, leaving 4 bases of the junction unmatched. The CDR3 covers 16 residues. Germline lookup yields CDR1 SGHNT and CDR2 YYREEE (reference sequence). The CDR3 here is CASSSRTSGNTDTQYF. DNA of the CDR3: TGTGCCAGCAGCTCGCGGACTAGCGGGAACACAGATACGCAGTATTTT.

V is TRBV9 and J is TRBJ2-1; 12 bases map to TRBD2. The V gene's germline CDR1 is SGDLS and CDR2 YYNGEE. The CDR3 spans 16 residues. The J segment lost 7 bases and the V segment lost 0 bases, leaving 5 bases of the junction unmatched. CDR3 loop: CASSVGLAGEGNEQFF. The DNA of the CDR3 is TGTGCCAGCAGCGTAGGACTAGCGGGGGAGGGGAATGAGCAGTTCTTC.

The chain combines TRBV28 with TRBJ1-4, with 7 bases identical to TRBD1. The CDR3 loop spans 16 amino acids. V lost 4 bases and J lost 8; bases outside the gene matches: 13. CDR1 and CDR2 (germline): MDHEN, SYDVKM. This CDR3 is CASSSDRAVFKEKLFF. The CDR3 DNA reads as TGTGCCAGCAGTTCTGACAGGGCCGTCTTCAAAGAAAAACTGTTTTTT. Looking up the rest from reference TRBV28 and TRBJ1-4 gives the full variable domain: DVKVTQSSRYLVKRTGEKVFLECVQDMDHENMFWYRQDPGLGLRLIYFSYDVKMKEKGDIPEGYSVSREKKERFSLILESASTNQTSMYLCASSSDRAVFKEKLFFGSGTQLSVL.

The rearrangement joins TRBV15 to TRBJ1-1; D call uncertain. Trimming took 4 bases from V and 7 from J, leaving 13 bases between them. Germline V gene sequence: CDR1 LNHNV, CDR2 YYDKDF (reference sequence). The CDR3 spans 13 residues. This chain's CDR3 is CATSNPQWGEAFF. CDR3 bases: TGTGCCACCAGCAACCCCCAGTGGGGTGAAGCTTTCTTT.

This chain uses TRBV10-3 with TRBJ2-3, with a possible D match to TRBD2 (6 bases). V shed 7 bases and J shed 6 bases, with 14 bases lying between them. This CDR3 has 13 amino acids. CDR1 and CDR2 from the germline V gene are ENHRY and SYGVKD. CDR3 protein: CAITWRGDDTQYF. CDR3 nucleotide sequence: TGTGCCATCACCTGGAGGGGAGACGATACGCAGTATTTT.

The chain uses TRBV9 and TRBJ2-7, with a tentative D call TRBD1 (6 bases). V shed 2 bases and J shed 0 bases, with 15 bases lying between them. The CDR3 has 16 residues. From germline, CDR1 is SGDLS and CDR2 YYNGEE. CDR3 DNA: TGTGCCAGCAGCGTCTCCGGACAGTCAAGCTCCTACGAGCAGTACTTC. Its translation is CASSVSGQSSSYEQYF.

The rearrangement links TRBV6-6 to TRBJ2-7, with D tentatively TRBD1 or TRBD2 (5 bases each). This CDR3 region has 13 residues. From germline, CDR1 is MNHNY and CDR2 SVGAGI (reference sequence). The V end was cut by 6 bases, the J end by 5 bases, with 14 bases between. CDR3 nucleotides: TGTGCCAGCAGCAAGGGACCCGAGAACGAGCAGTACTTC. Protein product: CASSKGPENEQYF.

The chain couples TRBV6-6 to TRBJ2-1, with D hard to call. The V gene's germline CDR1 is MNHNY and CDR2 SVGAGI (reference sequence). Trimming removed 6 bases from V and 5 bases from J, with 11 bases in between. The CDR3 is 13 amino acids. The CDR3: CASRDKPDNEQFF. CDR3 coding DNA: TGTGCCAGCAGGGATAAACCAGACAATGAGCAGTTCTTC.